This TCR beta chain was retrieved from a study of regulatory T cells in long-lasting Graves disease. Overall study results and limits: A reduction in accuracy may have resulted from the small sample size. Among samples with persistent disease, TRBV28, TRBJ1-2 and TRBJ2-5 were favored.

Germline loops: CDR1 MNHEY, CDR2 SVGAGI. This CDR3 region has 15 residues. Trimming stripped 2 bases from V and 6 bases from J, with 13 bases between. Time point in this sample: newly diagnosed GD, antithyroid drugs for less than 3 months. The TCR library was prepared using RNA isolated from PBMCs. Libraries of TCR beta came from iRepertoire HTBI primers plus Arm-PCR of CDR3 regions. TCRdb used MiXCR to reprocess the multiplex PCR reads, holding one entry per CDR3 protein. The sample contains hundreds of thousands of distinct CDR3 sequences, approximately 13% of which appear only once. This clonotype occurred many times. Its specificity is not known. These records were also assigned to another study, of T cells in Graves' hyperthyroidism and ophthalmopathy. That source adds: The HTBI primer set drove a first-round RT-PCR of the TCR CDR3. The model predicted ophthalmopathy a median around seven months before onset.

This chain uses TRBV6-5 with TRBJ2-2; D might be TRBD1 (7 bases). This TCR was sampled from a man aged 30 to 39 with Graves disease. The starting material was peripheral blood mononuclear cells (PBMCs), obtained at new diagnosis, from a patient treated with antithyroid drugs. The CDR3 here is CASSYPAGGPGELFF. For the CDR3, the DNA is TGTGCCAGCAGTTACCCGGCAGGGGGGCCCGGGGAGCTGTTTTTT.